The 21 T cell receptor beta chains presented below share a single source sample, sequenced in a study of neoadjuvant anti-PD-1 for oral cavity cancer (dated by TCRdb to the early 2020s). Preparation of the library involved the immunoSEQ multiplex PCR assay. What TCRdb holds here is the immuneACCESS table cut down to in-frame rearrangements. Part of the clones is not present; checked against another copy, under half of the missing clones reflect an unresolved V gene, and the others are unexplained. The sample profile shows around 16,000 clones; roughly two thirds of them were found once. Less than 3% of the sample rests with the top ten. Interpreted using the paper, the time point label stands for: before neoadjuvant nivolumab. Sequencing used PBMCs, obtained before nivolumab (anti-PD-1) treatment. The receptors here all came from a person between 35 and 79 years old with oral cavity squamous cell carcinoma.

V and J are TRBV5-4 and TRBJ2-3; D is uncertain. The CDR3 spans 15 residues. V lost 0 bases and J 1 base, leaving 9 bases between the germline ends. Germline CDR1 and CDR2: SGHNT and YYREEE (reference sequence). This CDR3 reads CASSLDFGGTDTQYF. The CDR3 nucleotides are TGTGCCAGCAGCTTGGACTTTGGGGGCACAGATACGCAGTATTTT.

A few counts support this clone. CDR3 sequence (DNA): TGTGCCAGCAGCTTAGGGACTAGCGGGAACAATGAGCAGTTCTTC. Protein sequence: CASSLGTSGNNEQFF. The chain joins TRBV7-9 to TRBJ2-1; 12 bases are shared with TRBD2. The J segment lost 5 bases and the V segment lost 1 base, leaving 0 bases of the junction unmatched. The CDR3 sequence is 15 residues long. From germline, CDR1 is SEHNR and CDR2 FQNEAQ (reference sequence).

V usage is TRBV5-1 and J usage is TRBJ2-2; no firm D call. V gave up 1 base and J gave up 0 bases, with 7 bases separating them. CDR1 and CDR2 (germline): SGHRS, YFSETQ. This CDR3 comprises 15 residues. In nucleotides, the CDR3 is TGCGCCAGCAGCTTGCTGTCTCCGAACACCGGGGAGCTGTTTTTT. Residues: CASSLLSPNTGELFF.

The CDR3 is CAIGISRDTEAFF. The CDR3 coding sequence is TGTGCCATCGGGATTTCTAGGGACACTGAAGCTTTCTTT. The rearrangement joins TRBV10-3 to TRBJ1-1; the D is unclear. This CDR3 has 13 amino acids. Trimming stripped 8 bases from V and 3 bases from J, with 13 bases between. Germline V CDR1 and CDR2: ENHRY, SYGVKD.

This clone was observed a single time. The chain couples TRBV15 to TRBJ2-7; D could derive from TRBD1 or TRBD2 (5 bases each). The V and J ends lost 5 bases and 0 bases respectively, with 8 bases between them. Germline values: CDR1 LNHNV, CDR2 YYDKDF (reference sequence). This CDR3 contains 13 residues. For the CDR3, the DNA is TGTGCCACCAGCGGGACGGACTCCTACGAGCAGTACTTC. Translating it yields CATSGTDSYEQYF.

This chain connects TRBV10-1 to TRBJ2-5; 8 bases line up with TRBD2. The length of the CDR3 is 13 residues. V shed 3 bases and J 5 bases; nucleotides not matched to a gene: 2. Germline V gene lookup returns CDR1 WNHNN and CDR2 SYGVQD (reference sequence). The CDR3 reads CASSEAGEETQYF. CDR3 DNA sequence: TGCGCCAGCAGTGAAGCGGGAGAGGAGACCCAGTACTTC.

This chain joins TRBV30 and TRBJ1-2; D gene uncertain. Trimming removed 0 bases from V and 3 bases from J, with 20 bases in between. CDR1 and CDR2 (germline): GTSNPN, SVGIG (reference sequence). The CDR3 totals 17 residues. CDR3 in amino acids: CAWSVRRSGVPDYGYTF. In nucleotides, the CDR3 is TGTGCCTGGAGTGTACGGAGATCCGGGGTCCCGGACTATGGCTACACCTTC.

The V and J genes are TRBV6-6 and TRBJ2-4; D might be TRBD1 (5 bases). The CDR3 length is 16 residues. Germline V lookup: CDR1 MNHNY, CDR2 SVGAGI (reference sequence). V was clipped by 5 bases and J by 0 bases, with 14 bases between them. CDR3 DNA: TGTGCCAGCAGTCCGCTCAGGGATCTAGCCAAAAACATTCAGTACTTC. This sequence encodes CASSPLRDLAKNIQYF.

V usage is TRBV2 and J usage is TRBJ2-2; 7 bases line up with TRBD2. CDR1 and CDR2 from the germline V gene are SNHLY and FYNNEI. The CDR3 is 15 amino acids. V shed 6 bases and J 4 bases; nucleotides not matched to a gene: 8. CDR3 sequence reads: CASSNSGIGTGELFF. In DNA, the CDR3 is TGTGCCAGCAGCAACAGCGGGATCGGCACCGGGGAGCTGTTTTTT.

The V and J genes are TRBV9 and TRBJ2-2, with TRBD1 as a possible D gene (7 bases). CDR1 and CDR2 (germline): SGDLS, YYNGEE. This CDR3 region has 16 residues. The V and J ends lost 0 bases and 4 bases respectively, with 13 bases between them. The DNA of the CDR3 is TGTGCCAGCAGCGTAGGAGGGCAGGGGGGCACCGGGGAGCTGTTTTTT. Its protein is CASSVGGQGGTGELFF.

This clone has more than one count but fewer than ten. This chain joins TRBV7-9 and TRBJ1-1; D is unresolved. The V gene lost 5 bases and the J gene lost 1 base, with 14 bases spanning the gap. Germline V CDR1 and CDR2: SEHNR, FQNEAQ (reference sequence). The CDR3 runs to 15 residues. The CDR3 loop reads CASSIPRAGNTEAFF. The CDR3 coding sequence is TGTGCCAGCAGCATACCCCGGGCGGGGAACACTGAAGCTTTCTTT.

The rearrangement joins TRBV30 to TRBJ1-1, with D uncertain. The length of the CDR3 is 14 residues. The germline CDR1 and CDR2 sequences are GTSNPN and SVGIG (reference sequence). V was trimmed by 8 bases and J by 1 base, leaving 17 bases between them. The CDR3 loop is CAVNRGLWNTEAFF. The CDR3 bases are TGTGCCGTAAATAGAGGGCTCTGGAACACTGAAGCTTTCTTT.

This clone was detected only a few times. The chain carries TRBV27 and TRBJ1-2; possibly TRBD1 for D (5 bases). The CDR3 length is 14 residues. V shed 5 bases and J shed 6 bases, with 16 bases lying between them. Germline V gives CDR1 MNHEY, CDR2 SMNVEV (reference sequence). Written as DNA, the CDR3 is TGTGCCAGCAGTCGTCCCGGGACGGATAATGGCTACACCTTC. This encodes CASSRPGTDNGYTF.

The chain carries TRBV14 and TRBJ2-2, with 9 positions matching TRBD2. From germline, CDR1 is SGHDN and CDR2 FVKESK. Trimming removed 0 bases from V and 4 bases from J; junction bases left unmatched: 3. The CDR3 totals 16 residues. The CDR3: CASSQELAGSTGELFF. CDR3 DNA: TGTGCCAGCAGCCAAGAGCTAGCGGGGTCCACCGGGGAGCTGTTTTTT.

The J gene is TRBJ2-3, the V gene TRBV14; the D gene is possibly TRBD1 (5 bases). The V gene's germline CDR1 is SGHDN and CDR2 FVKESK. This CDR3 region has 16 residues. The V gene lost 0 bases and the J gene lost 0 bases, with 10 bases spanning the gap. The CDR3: CASSQERGWSTDTQYF. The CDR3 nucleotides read TGTGCCAGCAGCCAAGAAAGGGGCTGGAGCACAGATACGCAGTATTTT.

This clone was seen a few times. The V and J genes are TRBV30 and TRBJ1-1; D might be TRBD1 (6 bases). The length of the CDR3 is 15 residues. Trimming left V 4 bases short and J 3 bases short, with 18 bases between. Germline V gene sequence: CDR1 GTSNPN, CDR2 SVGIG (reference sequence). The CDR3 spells CAWIGGGRRYTEAFF. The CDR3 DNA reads TGTGCCTGGATCGGGGGCGGCAGGAGGTACACTGAAGCTTTCTTT.

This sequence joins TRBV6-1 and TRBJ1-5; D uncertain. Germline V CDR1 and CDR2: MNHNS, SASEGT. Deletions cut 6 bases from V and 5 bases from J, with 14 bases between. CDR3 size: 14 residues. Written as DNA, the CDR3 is TGTGCCAGCAGCGGTGCAAACCCGGATCAGCCCCAGCATTTT. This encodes CASSGANPDQPQHF.

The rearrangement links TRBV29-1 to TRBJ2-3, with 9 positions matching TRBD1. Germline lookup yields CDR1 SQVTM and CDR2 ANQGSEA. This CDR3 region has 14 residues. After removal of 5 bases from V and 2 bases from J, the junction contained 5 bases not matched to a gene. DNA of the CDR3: TGCAGCGTTTCGGACAGGGGCCTCACAGATACGCAGTATTTT. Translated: CSVSDRGLTDTQYF.

CDR3 in amino acids: CASSFGTSNTGELFF. Here the CDR3 DNA reads TGCGCCAGCAGCTTTGGGACTAGCAACACCGGGGAGCTGTTTTTT. The gene calls are TRBV5-1 and TRBJ2-2; TRBD2 aligns across 9 bases. This CDR3 is 15 amino acids long. CDR1 is SGHRS, CDR2 YFSETQ, per germline. V was clipped by 2 bases and J by 2 bases; unmatched bases: 1.

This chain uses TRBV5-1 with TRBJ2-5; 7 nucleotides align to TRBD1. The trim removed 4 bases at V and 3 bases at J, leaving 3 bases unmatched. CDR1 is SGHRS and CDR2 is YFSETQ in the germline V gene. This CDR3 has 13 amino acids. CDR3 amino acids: CASSPGQEETQYF. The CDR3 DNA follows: TGCGCCAGCAGCCCAGGACAGGAAGAGACCCAGTACTTC.

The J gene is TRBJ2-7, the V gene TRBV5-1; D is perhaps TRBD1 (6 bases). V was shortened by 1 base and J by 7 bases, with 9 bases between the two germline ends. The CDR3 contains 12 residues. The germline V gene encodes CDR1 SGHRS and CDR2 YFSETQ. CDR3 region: CASSLYREEQYF. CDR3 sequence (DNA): TGCGCCAGCAGCTTGTACAGGGAGGAGCAGTACTTC.